Sequencing of this T cell receptor (beta chain) was carried out in a study of shared clonotypes between healthy human individuals. Findings and caveats of the study: Non-shared clonotypes had lower generation probabilities than those shared by all four donors.

With respect to this clone: Its target is unknown.

Sorted subsets were amplified in replicate PCRs using 200 to 250 ng DNA, some 31,000 T cell genomes. Repertoires were generated with immunoSEQ multiplex PCR, while TCRdb's copy carries only in-frame clones and drops some. The sample lists under 350,000 clones; roughly 84% were seen once. V shed 5 bases and J 0 bases; nucleotides not matched to a gene: 4. Germline V gene lookup returns CDR1 SGHDN and CDR2 FVKESK. This CDR3 has 14 amino acids. This chain connects TRBV14 to TRBJ2-7; 7 bases align to TRBD1. The receptor's source is a man aged 18 to 30 in good health. The source material was memory CD8+ T cells sorted from blood. The sample's subset: CD45RO+ cells pooled with CCR7-negative TemRA cells. DNA of the CDR3: TGTGCCAGCAGCTGGACAGGCGTCTCCTACGAGCAGTACTTC. Encoded protein: CASSWTGVSYEQYF.